One sample yielded the 19 T cell receptor beta chains listed below, sequenced in a study of blood T cell repertoires in COVID-19. The assay was immunoSEQ multiplex PCR, and TCRdb's table has in-frame clones only and misses some. The sample contains about 61,000 clones, roughly nine tenths of which appear only once. The sequencing input was peripheral blood. The receptors stem from a human donor in a cohort sampled during active COVID-19.

The chain employs TRBV5-1 and TRBJ2-7, with 9 nucleotides matching TRBD1. Germline CDR1 SGHRS, CDR2 YFSETQ. This CDR3 has 14 amino acids. J lost 1 base, V lost 2 bases, and 1 base had no gene match. The CDR3 nucleotides are TGCGCCAGCAGCTTCGGGACAGGGTCCTACGAGCAGTACTTC. This translates into CASSFGTGSYEQYF.

J is TRBJ2-2 and V is TRBV7-6, with 8 nucleotides matching TRBD2. V lost 5 bases to trimming and J lost 5 bases; unmatched junction nucleotides: 10. CDR1 is SGHVS and CDR2 is FNYEAQ in the germline V gene. CDR3 length: 16 residues. The CDR3 DNA is TGTGCCAGCAGCCCGCGAGCGGGAGCCTTGACCGGGGAGCTGTTTTTT. Its protein product is CASSPRAGALTGELFF.

The chain combines TRBV6-2 or TRBV6-3 with TRBJ2-7, with 11 bases that match TRBD2. Trimming took 5 bases from V and 4 from J; bases not matched to a gene: 10. CDR1 and CDR2 from the germline V gene are MNHEY and SVGEGT. The length of the CDR3 is 16 residues. CDR3 loop: CASSTLLAGGVYEQYF. For the CDR3, the DNA is TGTGCCAGCAGTACCCTTCTAGCGGGGGGAGTTTACGAGCAGTACTTC.

The chain is built from TRBV25-1 and TRBJ1-2; 7 bases map to TRBD1. The germline CDR1 and CDR2 sequences are MGHDK and SYGVNS. The CDR3 runs to 14 residues. J was trimmed by 3 bases and V by 6 bases; bases with no gene match: 7. CDR3 loop: CASSPTGTHYGYTF. As DNA, the CDR3 is TGTGCCAGCAGCCCGACAGGGACTCACTATGGCTACACCTTC.

This clone is a singleton in its sample. The chain recombines TRBV20-1 with TRBJ1-4; D is unresolved. Trimming shortened V by 3 bases and J by 8 bases, and 13 bases separated the two germline ends. This CDR3 has 13 amino acids. Looked up from germline, CDR1 is DFQATT and CDR2 is SNEGSKA (reference sequence). CDR3 sequence reads: CSASLVRGEKLFF. DNA for the CDR3: TGCAGTGCTAGTTTAGTCCGCGGGGAAAAACTGTTTTTT.

This clone was counted once. The rearrangement joins TRBV6-5 to TRBJ1-2; TRBD1 is a possible D gene (6 bases). Germline V gives CDR1 MNHEY, CDR2 SVGAGI. CDR3 length equals 14 residues. V was shortened by 2 bases and J by 10 bases, with 17 bases between the two germline ends. The CDR3 loop reads CASSYGAVTGVYTF. In DNA, the CDR3 is TGTGCCAGCAGTTACGGTGCGGTGACAGGCGTCTACACCTTC.

The rearrangement links TRBV28 to TRBJ2-1; 7 bases fit TRBD1. V shed 7 bases, J shed 9 bases, and the junction held 9 bases outside the gene matches. Germline loops: CDR1 MDHEN, CDR2 SYDVKM. The CDR3 runs to 13 residues. The CDR3 region is CASTQDRWSEQFF. Written as DNA, the CDR3 is TGTGCCAGCACTCAGGACAGGTGGAGTGAGCAGTTCTTC.

This clone was recorded only once. In DNA, the CDR3 is TGTGCCAGCAGCCGCGGGAGGGGTAACACCGGGGAGCTGTTTTTT. This translates into CASSRGRGNTGELFF. The gene calls are TRBV7-3 and TRBJ2-2; TRBD2 matches 9 bases. V shed 5 bases and J 2 bases; nucleotides not matched to a gene: 3. This CDR3 spans 15 amino acids. Germline lookup yields CDR1 SGHTA and CDR2 FQGTGA.

The chain employs TRBV19 and TRBJ2-7; D is ambiguous. CDR3 size: 13 residues. CDR1 LNHDA and CDR2 SQIVND come from the germline V gene (reference sequence). Trimming shortened V by 8 bases and J by 2 bases, and 13 bases separated the two germline ends. CDR3 sequence: CASGRSPTYEQYF. DNA for the CDR3: TGTGCCAGTGGCAGGTCACCTACCTACGAGCAGTACTTC.

The chain combines TRBV6-5 with TRBJ1-2, with 7 bases matching TRBD1. V trimming: 6 bases; J trimming: 3 bases; junction bases outside the gene matches: 1. CDR1 is MNHEY and CDR2 is SVGAGI in the germline V gene. The CDR3 has 12 residues. CDR3 sequence reads: CASRDRDYGYTF. CDR3 bases: TGTGCCAGCAGAGACAGGGACTATGGCTACACCTTC.

The V gene is TRBV3-1 (or the pseudogene TRBV3-2), the J gene TRBJ2-5; D may be TRBD1 (6 bases). Trimming took off 2 bases at V and 1 base at J, with 14 bases between the two ends. CDR3 length: 16 amino acids. Germline V gene lookup returns CDR1 LGHDT and CDR2 YNNKEL (reference sequence). The CDR3 loop is CASSQYSTGIQETQYF. The CDR3 nucleotides are TGTGCCAGCAGCCAATATTCTACAGGGATCCAAGAGACCCAGTACTTC.

The J gene is TRBJ2-5, the V gene TRBV12-3 or TRBV12-4; D gene ambiguous. There are 12 residues in the CDR3. V was cut by 6 bases and J by 2 bases, with 7 bases left in between. The CDR3 DNA sequence: TGTGCCAGCAGGCAGTTACAAGAGACCCAGTACTTC. The encoded protein is CASRQLQETQYF.

The genes are TRBV25-1 and TRBJ1-2; D might be TRBD1 (6 bases). Trimming stripped 2 bases from V and 5 bases from J, with 12 bases between. The CDR3 consists of 14 residues. CDR1 MGHDK and CDR2 SYGVNS come from the germline V gene. The CDR3 DNA reads as TGTGCCAGCAGTGAAATTGGGAGGGGGTATGGCTACACCTTC. As protein: CASSEIGRGYGYTF.

The chain employs TRBV5-4 and TRBJ2-7; 12 positions match TRBD1. CDR1 SGHNT and CDR2 YYREEE come from the germline V gene (reference sequence). The CDR3 spans 15 residues. J gave up 6 bases and V 5 bases, and 9 bases lay outside the gene matches. The CDR3 bases are TGTGCCAGCAGACCTACCGGGACAGGGGGCGTCGAGCAGTACTTC. As protein: CASRPTGTGGVEQYF.

The chain couples TRBV5-1 to TRBJ2-3; 9 nucleotides align to TRBD2. V dropped 4 bases and J dropped 3; count of bases not matched to a gene: 6. CDR1 and CDR2 from the germline V gene are SGHRS and YFSETQ. There are 15 residues in the CDR3. The CDR3 here is CASSLGLAGTDTQYF. DNA of the CDR3: TGCGCCAGCAGCCTCGGGCTAGCGGGAACAGATACGCAGTATTTT.

CDR3 loop: CASSETLSSGSIGSGELFF. The CDR3 coding sequence is TGTGCCAGTAGTGAAACATTGTCTAGCGGGAGTATCGGCTCCGGGGAGCTGTTTTTT. The chain couples TRBV19 to TRBJ2-2, with 10 bases matching TRBD2. The CDR3 loop spans 19 amino acids. Trimming took 5 bases from V and 6 from J; bases not matched to a gene: 18. The germline V gene has CDR1 LNHDA and CDR2 SQIVND (reference sequence).

The chain links TRBV2 to TRBJ2-1; 8 positions match TRBD1. Germline-derived CDR1 and CDR2 are SNHLY and FYNNEI. The CDR3 loop spans 18 amino acids. V trimming: 8 bases; J trimming: 8 bases; junction bases outside the gene matches: 23. Here the CDR3 DNA reads TGTGCCAGCTTAAAAGGGGGCTTAGAGACAGGGGTGGTCGATGAGCAGTTCTTC. The encoded protein is CASLKGGLETGVVDEQFF.

This chain uses TRBV29-1 with TRBJ2-3; 7 nucleotides align to TRBD2. Germline CDR1 and CDR2: SQVTM and ANQGSEA. Trimming cost V 6 bases and J 2 bases; bases outside gene matches: 11. The CDR3 consists of 15 residues. The DNA for the CDR3 is TGCAGCGTGGTCGGGACTACTTCCAACACAGATACGCAGTATTTT. It is translated as CSVVGTTSNTDTQYF.

The chain couples TRBV5-6 to TRBJ2-3; D remains ambiguous. V lost 4 bases and J lost 0, with 12 bases in between. CDR1 is SGHDT and CDR2 is YYEEEE in the germline V gene. CDR3 size: 15 residues. The DNA for the CDR3 is TGTGCCAGCAGCCTCATGGAGCGCAGCACAGATACGCAGTATTTT. Translating it yields CASSLMERSTDTQYF.